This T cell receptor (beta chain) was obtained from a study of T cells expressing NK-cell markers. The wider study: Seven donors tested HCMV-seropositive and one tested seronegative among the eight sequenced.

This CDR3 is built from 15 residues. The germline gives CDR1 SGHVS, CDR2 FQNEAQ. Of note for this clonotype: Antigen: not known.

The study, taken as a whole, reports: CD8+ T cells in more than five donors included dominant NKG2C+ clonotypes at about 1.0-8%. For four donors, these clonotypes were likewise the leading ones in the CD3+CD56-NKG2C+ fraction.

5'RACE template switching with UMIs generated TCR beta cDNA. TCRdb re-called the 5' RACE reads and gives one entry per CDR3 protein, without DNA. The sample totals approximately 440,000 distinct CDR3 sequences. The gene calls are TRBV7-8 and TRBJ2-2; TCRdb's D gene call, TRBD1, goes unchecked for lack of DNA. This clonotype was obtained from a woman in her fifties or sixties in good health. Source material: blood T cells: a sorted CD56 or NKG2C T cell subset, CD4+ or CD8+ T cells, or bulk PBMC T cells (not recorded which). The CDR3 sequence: CASSRDRVHTGELFF.